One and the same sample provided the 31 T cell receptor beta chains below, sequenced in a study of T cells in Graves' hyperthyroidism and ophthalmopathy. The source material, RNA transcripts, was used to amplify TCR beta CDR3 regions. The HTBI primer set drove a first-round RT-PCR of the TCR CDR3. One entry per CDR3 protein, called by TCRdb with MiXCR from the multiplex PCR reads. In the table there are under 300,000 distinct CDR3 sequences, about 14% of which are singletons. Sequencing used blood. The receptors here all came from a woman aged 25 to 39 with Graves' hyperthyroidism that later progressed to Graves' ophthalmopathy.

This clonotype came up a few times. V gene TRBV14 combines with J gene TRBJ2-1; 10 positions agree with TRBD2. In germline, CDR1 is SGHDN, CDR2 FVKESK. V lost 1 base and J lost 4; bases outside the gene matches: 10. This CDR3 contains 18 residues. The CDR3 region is CASSQAGLAEVGYNEQFF. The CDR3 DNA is TGTGCCAGCAGCCAAGCCGGACTAGCGGAGGTGGGGTACAATGAGCAGTTCTTC. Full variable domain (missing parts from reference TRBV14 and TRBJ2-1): EAGVTQFPSHSVIEKGQTVTLRCDPISGHDNLYWYRRVMGKEIKFLLHFVKESKQDESGMPNNRFLAERTGGTYSTLKVQPAELEDSGVYFCASSQAGLAEVGYNEQFFGPGTRLTVL.

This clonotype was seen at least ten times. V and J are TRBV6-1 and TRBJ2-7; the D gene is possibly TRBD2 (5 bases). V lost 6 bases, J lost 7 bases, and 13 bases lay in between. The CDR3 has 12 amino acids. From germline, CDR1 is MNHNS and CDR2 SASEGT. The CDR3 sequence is CASSPPGSEQYF. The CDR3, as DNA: TGTGCCAGCAGCCCGCCGGGAAGTGAGCAGTACTTC.

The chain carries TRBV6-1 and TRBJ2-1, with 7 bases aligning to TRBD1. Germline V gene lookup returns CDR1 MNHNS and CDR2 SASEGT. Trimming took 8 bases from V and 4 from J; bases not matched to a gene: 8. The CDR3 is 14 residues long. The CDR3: CASSILTGYNEQFF. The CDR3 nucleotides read TGTGCCAGCTCTATCCTGACAGGGTACAATGAGCAGTTCTTC.

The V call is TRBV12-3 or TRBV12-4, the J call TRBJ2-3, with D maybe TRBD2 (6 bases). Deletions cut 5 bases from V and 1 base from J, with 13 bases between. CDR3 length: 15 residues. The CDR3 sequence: CASSKTVAGTDTQYF. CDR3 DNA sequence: TGTGCCAGCAGTAAGACAGTAGCGGGCACAGATACGCAGTATTTT.

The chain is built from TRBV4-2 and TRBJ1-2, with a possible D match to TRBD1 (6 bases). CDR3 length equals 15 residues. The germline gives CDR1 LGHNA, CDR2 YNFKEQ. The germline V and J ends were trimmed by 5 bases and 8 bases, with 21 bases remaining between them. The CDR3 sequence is CASSVIGADGTGYTF. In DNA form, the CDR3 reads TGTGCCAGCAGCGTTATTGGCGCGGACGGGACAGGCTACACCTTC.

CDR3: CASSLTSGDYNEQYF. CDR3 coding DNA: TGTGCCAGCAGCTTAACTAGCGGTGATTACAATGAGCAGTACTTC. This chain links TRBV5-4 with TRBJ2-1; 8 positions agree with TRBD2. The J call may not be correct, given that the DNA end is closer to TRBJ2-7. Germline-derived CDR1 and CDR2 are SGHNT and YYREEE (reference sequence). The CDR3 length is 15 residues.

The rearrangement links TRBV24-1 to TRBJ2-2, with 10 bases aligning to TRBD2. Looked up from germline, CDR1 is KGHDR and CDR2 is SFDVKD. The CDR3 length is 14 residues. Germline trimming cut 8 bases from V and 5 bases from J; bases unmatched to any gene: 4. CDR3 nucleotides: TGTGCCACCAACTTAGCGGGAGGTACCGGGGAGCTGTTTTTT. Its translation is CATNLAGGTGELFF.

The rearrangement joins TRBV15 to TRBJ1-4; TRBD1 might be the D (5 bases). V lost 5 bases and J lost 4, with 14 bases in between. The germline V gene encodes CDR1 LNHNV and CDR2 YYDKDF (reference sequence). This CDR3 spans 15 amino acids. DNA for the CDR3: TGTGCCACCAGCGAAGGGGACGGTGGTAATGAAAAACTGTTTTTT. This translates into CATSEGDGGNEKLFF.

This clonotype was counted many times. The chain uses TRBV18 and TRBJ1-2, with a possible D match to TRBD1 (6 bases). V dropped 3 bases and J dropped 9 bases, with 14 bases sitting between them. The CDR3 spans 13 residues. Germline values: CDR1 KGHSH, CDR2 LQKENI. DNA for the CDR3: TGTGCCAGCTCACCGGGGACAAGCTTCAGCTACACCTTC. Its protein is CASSPGTSFSYTF.

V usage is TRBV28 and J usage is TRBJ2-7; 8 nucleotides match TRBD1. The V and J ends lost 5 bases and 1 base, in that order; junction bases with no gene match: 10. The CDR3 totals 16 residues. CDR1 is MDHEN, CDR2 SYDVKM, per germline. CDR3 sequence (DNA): TGTGCCAGCAGTGGGTCGGGACAGGAGACGTCCTACGAGCAGTACTTC. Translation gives CASSGSGQETSYEQYF.

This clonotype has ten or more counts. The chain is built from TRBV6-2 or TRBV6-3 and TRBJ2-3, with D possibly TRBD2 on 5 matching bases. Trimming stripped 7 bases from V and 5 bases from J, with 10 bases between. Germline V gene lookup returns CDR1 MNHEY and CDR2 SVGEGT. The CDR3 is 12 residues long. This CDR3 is CASTPAGDTQYF. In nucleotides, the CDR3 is TGTGCCAGCACCCCGGCGGGAGATACGCAGTATTTT.

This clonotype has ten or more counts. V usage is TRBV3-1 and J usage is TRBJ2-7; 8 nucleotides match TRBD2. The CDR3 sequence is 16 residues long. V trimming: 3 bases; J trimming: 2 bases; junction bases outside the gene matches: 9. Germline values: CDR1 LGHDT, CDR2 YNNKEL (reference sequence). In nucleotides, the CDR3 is TGTGCCAGCAGCCACAGGCGGGGCGGGAGGACCTACGAGCAGTACTTC. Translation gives CASSHRRGGRTYEQYF.

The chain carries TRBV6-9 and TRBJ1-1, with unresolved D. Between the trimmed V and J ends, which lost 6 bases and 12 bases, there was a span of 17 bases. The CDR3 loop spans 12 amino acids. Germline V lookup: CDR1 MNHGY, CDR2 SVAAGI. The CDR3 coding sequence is TGTGCCAGCAGCTTAGGGCCTACCCATCCTTTCTTT. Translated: CASSLGPTHPFF.

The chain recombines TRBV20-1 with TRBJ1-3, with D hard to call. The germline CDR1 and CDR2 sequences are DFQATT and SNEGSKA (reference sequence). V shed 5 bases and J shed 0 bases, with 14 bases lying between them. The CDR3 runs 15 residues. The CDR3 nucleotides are TGCAGTGCTGAACCCAACACGGGCTCTGGAAACACCATATATTTT. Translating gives CSAEPNTGSGNTIYF.

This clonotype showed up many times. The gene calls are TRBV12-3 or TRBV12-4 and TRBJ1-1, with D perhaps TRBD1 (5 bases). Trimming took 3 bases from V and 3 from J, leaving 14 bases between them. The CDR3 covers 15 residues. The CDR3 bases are TGTGCCAGCAGTTTCGCGGGACGGGTTTACACTGAAGCTTTCTTT. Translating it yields CASSFAGRVYTEAFF.

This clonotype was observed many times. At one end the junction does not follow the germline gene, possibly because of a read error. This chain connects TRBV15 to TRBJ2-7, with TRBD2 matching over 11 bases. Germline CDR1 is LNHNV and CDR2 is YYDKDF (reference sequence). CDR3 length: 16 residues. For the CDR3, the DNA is TGTGCCACCAGCAGAGGACTAGCGGGAATGTCCTCCGAGCAGTACTTC. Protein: CATSRGLAGMSSEQYF.

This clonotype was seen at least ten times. CDR3 protein: CASSQGLATSYNEQFF. As DNA, the CDR3 is TGTGCCAGCAGCCAAGGGCTAGCGACATCCTACAATGAGCAGTTCTTC. V usage is TRBV3-1 and J usage is TRBJ2-1, with a possible D match to TRBD2 (6 bases). Trimming cost V 1 base and J 1 base, with 11 bases left between them. This CDR3 contains 16 residues. Germline V gene sequence: CDR1 LGHDT, CDR2 YNNKEL (reference sequence).

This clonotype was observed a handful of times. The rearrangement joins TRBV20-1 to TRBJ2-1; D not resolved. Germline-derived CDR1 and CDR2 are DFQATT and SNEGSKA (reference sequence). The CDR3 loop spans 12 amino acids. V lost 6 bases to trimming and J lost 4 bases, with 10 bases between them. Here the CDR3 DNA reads TGCAGTGCCAACCAGGTTTACAATGAGCAGTTCTTC. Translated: CSANQVYNEQFF.

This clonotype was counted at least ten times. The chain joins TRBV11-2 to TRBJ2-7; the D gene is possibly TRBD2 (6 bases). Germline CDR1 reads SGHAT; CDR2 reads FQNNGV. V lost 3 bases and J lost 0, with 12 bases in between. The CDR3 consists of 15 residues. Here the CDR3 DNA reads TGTGCCAGCAGCTTTGGGGCCGGGAGCTCCTACGAGCAGTACTTC. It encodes CASSFGAGSSYEQYF.

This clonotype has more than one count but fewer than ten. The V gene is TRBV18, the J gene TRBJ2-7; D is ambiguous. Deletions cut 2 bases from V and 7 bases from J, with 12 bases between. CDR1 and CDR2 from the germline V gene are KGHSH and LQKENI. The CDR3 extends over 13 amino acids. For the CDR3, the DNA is TGTGCCAGCTCACCATCAATGGACGGGGAGCAGTACTTC. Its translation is CASSPSMDGEQYF.

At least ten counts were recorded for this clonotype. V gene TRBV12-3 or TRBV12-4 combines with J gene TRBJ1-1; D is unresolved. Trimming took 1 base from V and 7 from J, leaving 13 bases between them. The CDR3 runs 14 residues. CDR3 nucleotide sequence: TGTGCCAGCAGTTTAGTGGGTATGGGGAATGAAGCTTTCTTT. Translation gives CASSLVGMGNEAFF.

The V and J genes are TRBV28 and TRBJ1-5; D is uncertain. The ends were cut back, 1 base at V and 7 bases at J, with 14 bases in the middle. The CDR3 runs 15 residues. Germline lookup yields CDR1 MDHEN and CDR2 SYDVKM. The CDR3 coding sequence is TGTGCCAGCAGTTTATCGAGTGGCGGAAGGCAGCCCCAGCATTTT. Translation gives CASSLSSGGRQPQHF. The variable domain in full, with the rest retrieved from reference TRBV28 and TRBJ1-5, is DVKVTQSSRYLVKRTGEKVFLECVQDMDHENMFWYRQDPGLGLRLIYFSYDVKMKEKGDIPEGYSVSREKKERFSLILESASTNQTSMYLCASSLSSGGRQPQHFGDGTRLSIL.

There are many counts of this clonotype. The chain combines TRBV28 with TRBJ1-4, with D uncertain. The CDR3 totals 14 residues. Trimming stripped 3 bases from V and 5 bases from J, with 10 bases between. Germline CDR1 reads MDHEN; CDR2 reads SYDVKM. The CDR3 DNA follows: TGTGCCAGCAGTTTGTCGTTCCCCAATGAAAAACTGTTTTTT. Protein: CASSLSFPNEKLFF.

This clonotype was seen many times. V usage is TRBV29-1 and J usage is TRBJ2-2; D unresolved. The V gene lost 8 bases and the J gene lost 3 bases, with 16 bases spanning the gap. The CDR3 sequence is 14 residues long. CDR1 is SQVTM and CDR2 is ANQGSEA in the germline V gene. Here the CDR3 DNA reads TGCAGCCCACTGACGGATATCGACACCGGGGAGCTGTTTTTT. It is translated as CSPLTDIDTGELFF.

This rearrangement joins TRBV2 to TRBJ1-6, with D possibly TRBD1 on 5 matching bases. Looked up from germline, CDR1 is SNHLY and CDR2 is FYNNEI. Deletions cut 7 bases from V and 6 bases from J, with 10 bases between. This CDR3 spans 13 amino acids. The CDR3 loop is CASIFRANSPLHF. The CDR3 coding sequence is TGTGCCAGCATCTTCAGGGCTAATTCACCCCTCCACTTT.

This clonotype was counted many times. The CDR3 region is CASSEDYLYEQYF. The DNA of the CDR3 is TGTGCCAGCAGCGAGGACTATCTCTACGAGCAGTACTTC. The rearrangement joins TRBV7-2 to TRBJ2-7; TRBD2 is a possible D gene (6 bases). This CDR3 is built from 13 residues. Looked up from germline, CDR1 is SGHTA and CDR2 is FQGNSA. Trimming removed 5 bases at V and 3 bases at J, with 11 bases between.

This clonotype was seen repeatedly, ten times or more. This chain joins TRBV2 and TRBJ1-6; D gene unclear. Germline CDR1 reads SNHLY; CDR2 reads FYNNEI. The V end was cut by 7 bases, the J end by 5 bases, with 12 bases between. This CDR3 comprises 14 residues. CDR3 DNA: TGTGCCAGCAATTCAGGCACCAATAATTCACCCCTCCACTTT. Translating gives CASNSGTNNSPLHF.

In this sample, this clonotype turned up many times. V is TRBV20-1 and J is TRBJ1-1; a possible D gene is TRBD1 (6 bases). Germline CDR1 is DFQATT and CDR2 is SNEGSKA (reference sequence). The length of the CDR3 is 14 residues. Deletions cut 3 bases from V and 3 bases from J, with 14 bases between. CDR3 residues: CSARPTGRDTEAFF. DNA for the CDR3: TGCAGTGCTAGGCCCACAGGGAGGGACACTGAAGCTTTCTTT.

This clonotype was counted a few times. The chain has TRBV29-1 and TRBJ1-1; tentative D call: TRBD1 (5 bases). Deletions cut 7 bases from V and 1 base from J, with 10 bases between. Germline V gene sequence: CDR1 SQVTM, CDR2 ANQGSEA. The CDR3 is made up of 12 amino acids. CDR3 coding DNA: TGCAGCGGGGGGGAGCCGAACACTGAAGCTTTCTTT. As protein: CSGGEPNTEAFF.

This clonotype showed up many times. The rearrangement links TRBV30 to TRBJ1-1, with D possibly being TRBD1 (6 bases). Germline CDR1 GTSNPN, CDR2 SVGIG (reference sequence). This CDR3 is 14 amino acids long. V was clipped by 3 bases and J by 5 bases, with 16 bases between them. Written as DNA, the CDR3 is TGTGCCTGGAGGTCTTTTGGGGGGCATACTGAAGCTTTCTTT. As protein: CAWRSFGGHTEAFF.

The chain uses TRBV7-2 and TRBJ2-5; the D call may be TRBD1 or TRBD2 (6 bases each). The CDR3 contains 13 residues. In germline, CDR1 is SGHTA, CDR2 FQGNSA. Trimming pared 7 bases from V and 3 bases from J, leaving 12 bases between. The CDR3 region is CASNPGAEETQYF. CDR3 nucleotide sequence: TGTGCCAGCAATCCGGGGGCGGAAGAGACCCAGTACTTC.